A selection of T cell receptor beta chains follows, all from one sample in a study of blood T cell repertoires in COVID-19. The table came from immunoSEQ multiplex PCR; TCRdb's copy has only in-frame clones and leaves some out. Of roughly 340,000 clones listed, roughly nine tenths are singletons. The sequencing sample was made of PBMCs or T cells enriched from blood (not recorded which). These receptors came from a man between 18 and 29 years old who had recovered from COVID-19. CDR3s include the opening cysteine and the closing phenylalanine or tryptophan. A D gene is named only where the DNA matches it firmly. Size values are once, few and many counts, or a class for expanded clones, and some rows have none.

TRBV28	TRBJ1-2	NA	NA	TGTGCCAGCAGTCCAGGACAGTTTAACTATGGCTACACCTTC	CASSPGQFNYGYTF
TRBV7-2	TRBJ2-3	NA	NA	TGTGCCAGCAGCTTCTTCTGGGCGGAGGGAGATACGCAGTATTTT	CASSFFWAEGDTQYF
TRBV2	TRBJ1-1	NA	NA	TGTGCCAGTGGGGCTGGGTTCGCTCTCGTCGAAGCTTTCTTT	CASGAGFALVEAFF
TRBV29-1	TRBJ1-2	TRBD1	once	TGCAGCGTTGAAGATCCCCATACAGGGGGCCTAGAGGTCTATGGCTACACCTTC	CSVEDPHTGGLEVYGYTF
TRBV3-1/TRBV3-2	TRBJ1-2	NA	NA	TGTGCCAGCAGCCAAGAAGGATACAGGAGAAACTATGGCTACACCTTC	CASSQEGYRRNYGYTF
TRBV29-1	TRBJ2-3	NA	NA	TGCAGCGTTGAAGCCGGAGAGGGTCTTCAGACAGATACGCAGTATTTT	CSVEAGEGLQTDTQYF
TRBV5-1	TRBJ1-5	NA	NA	TGCGCCAGCAGCTTGGCCCCGGGAGGCAATCAGCCCCAGCATTTT	CASSLAPGGNQPQHF
TRBV5-1	TRBJ1-2	TRBD1	NA	TGCGCCAGCAGCTTGGGTGGGACAGTAGCGAGTGGCTACACCTTC	CASSLGGTVASGYTF
TRBV16	TRBJ1-1	NA	NA	TGTGCCAGCAGCTCTGGTCCGGTGGGGGCCACTGAAGCTTTCTTT	CASSSGPVGATEAFF
TRBV12-3/TRBV12-4	TRBJ1-2	NA	NA	TGTGCCAGCAGTTTCAGGGGTAGGAATGGCTACACCTTC	CASSFRGRNGYTF
TRBV2	TRBJ2-3	TRBD1	NA	TGTGCCAGCAGAGGGGGCAGAGGAGATACGCAGTATTTT	CASRGGRGDTQYF
TRBV10-1	TRBJ1-6	NA	NA	TGCGCCAGCAGTGAGGGCAGTATCGGGGGTAATTCACCCCTCCACTTT	CASSEGSIGGNSPLHF
TRBV4-1	TRBJ1-2	NA	NA	TGCGCCAGCAGCCAAGATGAGGGTTATAACTATGGCTACACCTTC	CASSQDEGYNYGYTF
TRBV19	TRBJ1-2	NA	NA	TGTGCCAGTATAGACTACTCATCCTATGGCTACACCTTC	CASIDYSSYGYTF
TRBV4-1	TRBJ2-3	NA	NA	TGCGCCAGCAGCCCCCCCGGCGGCAACACAGATACGCAGTATTTT	CASSPPGGNTDTQYF
TRBV7-2	TRBJ1-5	NA	NA	TGTGCCAGCAGCTTAGCTCGAGCGTTCAACCAGCCCCAGCATTTT	CASSLARAFNQPQHF
TRBV12-3/TRBV12-4	TRBJ2-7	NA	NA	TGTGCCAGCAGTTTGCGGCGGTACGAGCAGTACTTC	CASSLRRYEQYF
TRBV6-2/TRBV6-3	TRBJ2-7	TRBD2	NA	TGTGCCAGCAGTTACCGGGGACTACGATACGAGCAGTACTTC	CASSYRGLRYEQYF
TRBV24-1	TRBJ2-3	TRBD1	NA	TGTGCCACCAGCGACGGACAGGGGGCTACAGATACGCAGTATTTT	CATSDGQGATDTQYF
TRBV7-6	TRBJ2-1	NA	once	TGTGCCAGCAGCTTACGGGACAACTACAATGAGCAGTTCTTC	CASSLRDNYNEQFF
TRBV30	TRBJ1-4	TRBD1	NA	TGTGCCTGGAGGAAGACAGGGGAGAGTGAAAAACTGTTTTTT	CAWRKTGESEKLFF
TRBV5-4	TRBJ2-7	TRBD2	NA	TGTGCCAGCAGCGCCCTAGGACTAGCGGGCCTCGGGGGCGAGCAGTACTTC	CASSALGLAGLGGEQYF
TRBV6-2/TRBV6-3	TRBJ1-2	TRBD1	NA	TGTGCCAGCAGTCCCCAGACAGGGCCTTATGGCTACACCTTC	CASSPQTGPYGYTF
TRBV4-3	TRBJ2-2	TRBD2	NA	TGCGCCAGCAGCCAAGAGGCTCTCGTCTCGGGACTACGTAACACCGGGGAGCTGTTTTTT	CASSQEALVSGLRNTGELFF
TRBV7-9	TRBJ1-1	NA	NA	TGTGCCAGCAGCTTAGCCCGCCTTGACAGGGAAGCTTTCTTT	CASSLARLDREAFF
TRBV5-4	TRBJ1-3	TRBD1	NA	TGTGCCAGCAGCTTGGCCCCGGGACAGGGGGCGACTGGAAACACCATATATTTT	CASSLAPGQGATGNTIYF
TRBV11-2	TRBJ2-7	TRBD1	NA	TGTGCCAGCAGCTTCGGGACAGCCTACGAGCAGTACTTC	CASSFGTAYEQYF
TRBV27	TRBJ1-5	NA	NA	TGTGCCAGCAGTTTTGGCGGACAGCCCCAGCATTTT	CASSFGGQPQHF
TRBV6-5	TRBJ1-1	NA	NA	TGTGCCAGCAGCCGCGACATTATCACTGAAGCTTTCTTT	CASSRDIITEAFF
TRBV7-9	TRBJ1-3	TRBD1	NA	TGTGCCAGCAGCTGGACAGGGGAAGGAAACACCATATATTTT	CASSWTGEGNTIYF
TRBV5-4	TRBJ1-1	TRBD1	NA	TGTGCCAGCAGCTTATACAGGGGTAAGGCTTTCTTT	CASSLYRGKAFF
TRBV6-5	TRBJ2-7	NA	NA	TGTGCCGTCAGGGGCGCGGCATCCTACGAGCAGTACTTC	CAVRGAASYEQYF
TRBV28	TRBJ2-7	TRBD1	NA	TGTGCCAGCAGTTCTGAGTCAGGGGGCAGATACGAGCAGTACTTC	CASSSESGGRYEQYF
TRBV19	TRBJ2-7	TRBD2	NA	TGTGCCAGTAGTGGATCTAGCGGGGGCGCATCAACCTACGAGCAGTACTTC	CASSGSSGGASTYEQYF
TRBV7-3	TRBJ2-5	NA	NA	TGTGCCAGCAGCTTGGACTCCGGGGAGACCCAGTACTTC	CASSLDSGETQYF
TRBV28	TRBJ2-1	TRBD2	NA	TGTGCCAGCAGTGCAGGACTAGCGGGTAGCTGGGGTGAGCAGTTCTTC	CASSAGLAGSWGEQFF
TRBV7-9	TRBJ2-3	NA	NA	TGTGCCAGCAGCCTGGGAGCAGGCGGCACAGATACGCAGTATTTT	CASSLGAGGTDTQYF